Below, 5 T cell receptor beta chains from the same sample are listed, as sequenced in a study of blood T cell repertoires in COVID-19. TCRdb's copy holds only in-frame clones and misses some; the assay was immunoSEQ multiplex PCR. The sample includes more than 200,000 clones, 86% of them seen just once. The sample was peripheral blood. The receptors were sampled from a man aged 30-40 years with active or convalescent COVID-19.

This sequence joins TRBV25-1 and TRBJ1-4; D uncertain. Germline CDR1 is MGHDK and CDR2 is SYGVNS. The CDR3 runs to 13 residues. Trimming shortened V by 6 bases and J by 0 bases, and 5 bases separated the two germline ends. DNA of the CDR3: TGTGCCAGCAGAACAGCAACTAATGAAAAACTGTTTTTT. Protein product: CASRTATNEKLFF.

V and J are TRBV7-7 and TRBJ2-1; D gene uncertain. V lost 4 bases, J lost 7 bases, and 14 bases lay in between. In germline, CDR1 is SSHAT, CDR2 FNYEAQ (reference sequence). The CDR3 is 14 amino acids. In DNA form, the CDR3 reads TGTGCCAGCAGCTCAATCGGAAGAGCGAATGAGCAGTTCTTC. It specifies CASSSIGRANEQFF. The entire variable domain, with the rest obtained from reference TRBV7-7 and TRBJ2-1, is as follows: GAGVSQSPRYKVTKRGQDVTLRCDPISSHATLYWYQQALGQGPEFLTYFNYEAQPDKSGLPSDRFSAERPEGSISTLTIQRTEQRDSAMYRCASSSIGRANEQFFGPGTRLTVL.

The table lists this clone with a few counts. The gene calls are TRBV30 and TRBJ2-5, with a possible D match to TRBD1 (6 bases). Trimming cost V 5 bases and J 5 bases, with 18 bases left between them. CDR1 and CDR2 from the germline V gene are GTSNPN and SVGIG (reference sequence). CDR3 length: 14 amino acids. CDR3 protein: CAWEQGGLGETQYF. The CDR3 bases are TGTGCCTGGGAACAAGGGGGTTTAGGCGAGACCCAGTACTTC.

The DNA of the CDR3 is TGTGCCAGCAGCCAGACTCGCTACGAGCAGTACTTC. Translation gives CASSQTRYEQYF. The chain is built from TRBV3-1 (or the pseudogene TRBV3-2) and TRBJ2-7; D is uncertain. This CDR3 has 12 residues. Looked up from germline, CDR1 is LGHDT and CDR2 is YNNKEL (reference sequence). The ends were cut back, 3 bases at V and 3 bases at J, with 6 bases in the middle.

The chain employs TRBV5-4 and TRBJ1-2; 7 nucleotides line up with TRBD1. Germline V gives CDR1 SGHNT, CDR2 YYREEE (reference sequence). Unmatched junction bases numbered 6, after V lost 4 bases and J lost 3 bases. The CDR3 extends over 14 amino acids. The CDR3 is CASSAPGGDYGYTF. CDR3 DNA: TGTGCCAGCAGCGCCCCAGGGGGAGACTATGGCTACACCTTC.